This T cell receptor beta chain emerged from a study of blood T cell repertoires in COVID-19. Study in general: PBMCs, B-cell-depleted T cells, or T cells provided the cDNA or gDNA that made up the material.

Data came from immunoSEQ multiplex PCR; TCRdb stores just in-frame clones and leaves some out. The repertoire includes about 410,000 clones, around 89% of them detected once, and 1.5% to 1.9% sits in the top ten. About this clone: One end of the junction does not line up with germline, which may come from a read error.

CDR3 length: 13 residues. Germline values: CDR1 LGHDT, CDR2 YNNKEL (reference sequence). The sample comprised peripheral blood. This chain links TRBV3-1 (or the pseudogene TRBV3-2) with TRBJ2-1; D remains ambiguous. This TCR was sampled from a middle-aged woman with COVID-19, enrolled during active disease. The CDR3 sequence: CASTQHRVCEQFF. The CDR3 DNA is TGTGCCAGCACCCAACACAGAGTCTGTGAGCAGTTCTTC.